The next 21 T cell receptor beta chains were all read from a single sample in a study of PD-L1 blockade in urothelial cancer. Profiled with immunoSEQ multiplex PCR; TCRdb holds only in-frame clones, not every one. The sample has 70,000 to 100,000 clones, 84% seen once; the top ten hold roughly 2%. Time point here: pretreatment peripheral blood. Sequencing was performed on PBMCs, taken around atezolizumab (anti-PD-L1) treatment. Receptors were obtained from a man aged 60-69 years with urothelial cancer.

This clone was seen once. This chain uses TRBV30 with TRBJ2-3; D gene uncertain. The CDR3 consists of 11 residues. Germline values: CDR1 GTSNPN, CDR2 SVGIG (reference sequence). V lost 1 base, J lost 6 bases, and 5 bases lay in between. The CDR3 nucleotides read TGTGCCTGGAGTGCCCGGGATACGCAGTATTTT. As protein: CAWSARDTQYF.

The count of this clone is one. The chain is built from TRBV9 and TRBJ1-3, with D perhaps TRBD1 (6 bases). CDR1 and CDR2 from the germline V gene are SGDLS and YYNGEE. Trimming took 0 bases from V and 4 from J, leaving 8 bases between them. The CDR3 consists of 14 residues. The CDR3 is CASSVEQGGNTIYF. CDR3 DNA: TGTGCCAGCAGCGTAGAGCAGGGGGGAAACACCATATATTTT.

The J gene is TRBJ2-4, the V gene TRBV7-9; D is perhaps TRBD2 (5 bases). The length of the CDR3 is 13 residues. The germline CDR1 and CDR2 sequences are SEHNR and FQNEAQ (reference sequence). V dropped 4 bases and J dropped 2 bases, with 6 bases sitting between them. The CDR3 DNA reads TGTGCCAGCAGCTACGGGACCAAAAACATTCAGTACTTC. Protein product: CASSYGTKNIQYF. Full variable domain (rest looked up from reference TRBV7-9 and TRBJ2-4): DTGVSQNPRHKITKRGQNVTFRCDPISEHNRLYWYRQTLGQGPEFLTYFQNEAQLEKSRLLSDRFSAERPKGSFSTLEIQRTEQGDSAMYLCASSYGTKNIQYFGAGTRLSVL.

The chain links TRBV5-4 to TRBJ2-2; D is possibly TRBD1 (6 bases). CDR1 is SGHNT and CDR2 is YYREEE in the germline V gene (reference sequence). There are 14 residues in the CDR3. V lost 4 bases and J 1 base, leaving 8 bases between the germline ends. CDR3 in DNA: TGTGCCAGCAGCAAGGGACAGAACACCGGGGAGCTGTTTTTT. As protein: CASSKGQNTGELFF.

The J gene is TRBJ2-7, the V gene TRBV21-1; no DNA check was done on the table's D call, TRBD1. TRBV21-1 is assigned pseudogene status. There are 19 residues in the CDR3. The CDR3 DNA reads TGTGCCAGCAGCAAATGGAAATTACACAAACAGGGGAACACCTACGAGCAGTACTTC. Protein product: CASSKWKLHKQGNTYEQYF.

The chain uses TRBV19 and TRBJ2-7, with TRBD1 matching 10 bases. This CDR3 has 13 amino acids. The germline V gene has CDR1 LNHDA and CDR2 SQIVND (reference sequence). After removal of 6 bases from V and 6 bases from J, the junction contained 5 bases not matched to a gene. CDR3 residues: CASSSTGGREQYF. The CDR3 DNA is TGTGCCAGTAGCTCGACAGGGGGCCGCGAGCAGTACTTC.

The chain uses TRBV27 and TRBJ2-7; TRBD2 might be the D (6 bases). The CDR3 is 14 amino acids. The V end was cut by 5 bases, the J end by 3 bases, with 14 bases between. Germline V gene data show CDR1 as MNHEY and CDR2 as SMNVEV (reference sequence). CDR3 sequence (DNA): TGTGCCAGCAGTCTAAGGACTACAGGCTACGAGCAGTACTTC. This encodes CASSLRTTGYEQYF.

J is TRBJ2-5 and V is TRBV4-2; D is undetermined. In germline, CDR1 is LGHNA, CDR2 YNFKEQ. The V end lost 0 bases, the J end lost 3 bases, and 14 bases lay between the germline ends. The CDR3 covers 16 residues. The CDR3 region is CASSQEVGRVEETQYF. The CDR3, as DNA: TGTGCCAGCAGCCAAGAAGTGGGCCGCGTAGAAGAGACCCAGTACTTC.

The chain is built from TRBV5-1 and TRBJ2-4; 7 bases map to TRBD1. The CDR3 runs 17 residues. After removal of 1 base from V and 9 bases from J, the junction contained 16 bases not matched to a gene. Germline V gene lookup returns CDR1 SGHRS and CDR2 YFSETQ. The CDR3 sequence: CASSLKSGTAARGIQYF. The CDR3 region has the DNA TGCGCCAGCAGCTTGAAATCAGGGACAGCCGCTCGGGGCATTCAGTACTTC.

The rearrangement links TRBV4-1 to TRBJ1-1, with D perhaps matching TRBD1 (6 bases). The CDR3 extends over 13 amino acids. With 0 bases removed from V and 10 bases from J, the gap between germline ends came to 12 bases. Germline V gene data show CDR1 as MGHRA and CDR2 as YSYEKL. The CDR3 loop reads CASSQEQGRGAFF. In DNA, the CDR3 is TGCGCCAGCAGCCAAGAACAGGGCAGAGGAGCTTTCTTT.

The genes are TRBV20-1 and TRBJ1-1; possibly TRBD1 for D (5 bases). Deletions cut 6 bases from V and 5 bases from J, with 10 bases between. Germline values: CDR1 DFQATT, CDR2 SNEGSKA (reference sequence). This CDR3 contains 11 residues. The CDR3 coding sequence is TGCAGTGCCCTCTCAGGGACTGAAGCTTTCTTT. The encoded protein is CSALSGTEAFF.

This chain uses TRBV28 with TRBJ2-7, with 10 positions matching TRBD2. V lost 5 bases, J lost 2 bases, and 6 bases stayed unmatched. The CDR3 has 15 residues. Germline V lookup: CDR1 MDHEN, CDR2 SYDVKM. CDR3 coding DNA: TGTGCCAGCAGTATAGCGGGAGGCAAACCCTACGAGCAGTACTTC. Its protein is CASSIAGGKPYEQYF.

The chain carries TRBV7-9 and TRBJ2-7, with a tentative D call TRBD1 (5 bases). Trimming took off 5 bases at V and 0 bases at J, with 11 bases between the two ends. Germline V gene sequence: CDR1 SEHNR, CDR2 FQNEAQ (reference sequence). The CDR3 spans 14 residues. The CDR3 coding sequence is TGTGCCAGCAGCCCCCGACAGAGCTCCTACGAGCAGTACTTC. Translated: CASSPRQSSYEQYF.

V and J are TRBV6-5 and TRBJ2-2; tentative D call: TRBD2 (6 bases). Trimming cost V 6 bases and J 7 bases, with 12 bases left between them. This CDR3 region has 13 residues. From germline, CDR1 is MNHEY and CDR2 SVGAGI. DNA for the CDR3: TGTGCCAGCAGCCCCGTCGGGGGCGGGGAGCTGTTTTTT. Translated, it gives CASSPVGGGELFF.

This clone was detected only a few times. The rearrangement uses TRBV5-5 and TRBJ2-7, with 8 nucleotides matching TRBD2. The length of the CDR3 is 16 residues. Germline CDR1 and CDR2: SGHKS and YYEKEE (reference sequence). V shed 0 bases and J 3 bases; nucleotides not matched to a gene: 8. CDR3 sequence: CASSLGLAGGFYEQYF. DNA of the CDR3: TGTGCCAGCAGCTTGGGTCTAGCGGGCGGATTCTACGAGCAGTACTTC.

The CDR3 here is CASSEEGAGGYTF. The CDR3 DNA reads TGTGCCAGCAGTGAAGAGGGGGCGGGAGGCTACACCTTC. J is TRBJ1-2 and V is TRBV6-4; TRBD1 aligns across 7 bases. The CDR3 covers 13 residues. V lost 3 bases and J lost 8; bases outside the gene matches: 6. In germline, CDR1 is MRHNA, CDR2 SNTAGT.

The V and J genes are TRBV6-4 and TRBJ1-2; tentative D call: TRBD1 (6 bases). Germline V gives CDR1 MRHNA, CDR2 SNTAGT. Trimming left V 8 bases short and J 2 bases short, with 18 bases between. This CDR3 region has 15 residues. The CDR3 region is CASSFLPDSNYGYTF. In DNA, the CDR3 is TGTGCCAGCTCGTTTCTCCCGGACAGCAACTATGGCTACACCTTC.

The genes are TRBV10-3 and TRBJ1-1; D call uncertain. CDR3 size: 14 residues. Germline assignment: CDR1 ENHRY and CDR2 SYGVKD. Deletions cut 10 bases from V and 1 base from J, with 16 bases between. CDR3 sequence (DNA): TGTGCCACCCAACGGGGAGGAGGGAACACTGAAGCTTTCTTT. Its translation: CATQRGGGNTEAFF.

This clone was detected only once. This chain uses TRBV7-6 with TRBJ2-1, with 11 bases that match TRBD2. Per germline, CDR1 SGHVS and CDR2 FNYEAQ. This CDR3 region has 16 residues. V gave up 5 bases and J gave up 4 bases; unmatched junction bases: 7. CDR3 nucleotide sequence: TGTGCCAGCAGCGCCCTAGCGGGAGGTCCGTACAATGAGCAGTTCTTC. Protein sequence: CASSALAGGPYNEQFF.

The chain couples TRBV28 to TRBJ1-1; no clear D. Trimming stripped 3 bases from V and 1 base from J, with 9 bases between. The CDR3 is made up of 14 amino acids. The germline V gene has CDR1 MDHEN and CDR2 SYDVKM. The CDR3, as DNA: TGTGCCAGCAGTTTCCCCCGCGGGAACACTGAAGCTTTCTTT. This sequence encodes CASSFPRGNTEAFF.

The chain employs TRBV6-6 and TRBJ1-3, with D tentatively TRBD1 (6 bases). Between the trimmed V and J ends, which lost 5 bases and 0 bases, there was a span of 11 bases. The germline V gene encodes CDR1 MNHNY and CDR2 SVGAGI (reference sequence). The CDR3 runs to 15 residues. The CDR3 DNA follows: TGTGCCAGCAGTAGGGACATCTACTCTGGAAACACCATATATTTT. Translated: CASSRDIYSGNTIYF.